These 2 T cell receptor beta chains originate from one sample sequenced in a study of Ad26.COV2.S vaccination and SARS-CoV-2 variants. Indicated treatment: roughly 18 received Ad26.COV2.S at low or high dose, single or two shots; 5 received placebo; per-sample allocation not given. Collection of samples fell on day 63 after the first vaccine or placebo injection. Libraries were prepared by immunoSEQ multiplex PCR; TCRdb keeps only in-frame clonotypes and omits some of them. Of approximately 240,000 clones in the sample, 70% to 90% were seen once. Source: peripheral blood, taken in a trial of Ad26.COV2.S vaccine versus placebo. These receptors were obtained from a person between 18 and 65 years old who received the Ad26.COV2.S COVID-19 vaccine or a placebo.

The rearrangement links TRBV5-1 to TRBJ2-7, with TRBD1 as a possible D gene (5 bases). The CDR3 covers 18 residues. Germline V CDR1 and CDR2: SGHRS, YFSETQ. V lost 4 bases, J lost 1 base, and 24 bases lay in between. CDR3 amino acids: CASSTEDTVLQYSYEQYF. CDR3 in DNA: TGCGCCAGCAGCACAGAGGACACAGTACTTCAATATTCCTACGAGCAGTACTTC.

The rearrangement joins TRBV27 to TRBJ2-3, with 9 bases fitting TRBD1. CDR1 and CDR2 (germline): MNHEY, SMNVEV (reference sequence). This CDR3 has 15 amino acids. V dropped 7 bases and J dropped 3; count of bases not matched to a gene: 8. The CDR3 here is CASKFGTGSTDTQYF. As DNA, the CDR3 is TGTGCCAGCAAATTCGGGACAGGGTCAACAGATACGCAGTATTTT.